A selection of T cell receptor beta chains follows, all from one sample in a study of blood T cell repertoires in COVID-19. Sequenced by immunoSEQ multiplex PCR; TCRdb stores in-frame clones only, minus some. The sample consists of about 150,000 clones, 80% to 90% of them appearing once. Sequencing input: peripheral blood. These receptor sequences come from a woman between 65 and 79 years old with acute or convalescent COVID-19. Each CDR3 is given with its conserved first and last residue. Only part of the rows carry a size: once, few, many, or a class if the clone is expanded.

>TRBJ2-7|TRBV4-3|NA
CASSQDVGTFSYEQYF
>TRBJ1-2|TRBV5-1|NA
CASSRNPLGGGGYTF
>TRBJ1-1|TRBV29-1|NA
CSVDGQGTEAFF
>TRBJ1-4|TRBV9|NA
CASSVERTGIEKLFF
>TRBJ2-2|TRBV11-2|NA
CASSLTDSNTGELFF
>TRBJ1-2|TRBV24-1|NA
CATSETGQGAPGYTF
>TRBJ2-1|TRBV19|NA
CASSLTPGRATNEQFF
>TRBJ2-1|TRBV20-1|NA
CSATRTGEQFF
>TRBJ2-7|TRBV27|NA
CASSLYSARYEQYF
>TRBJ2-1|TRBV7-9|NA
CASSLNRPYNEQFF
>TRBJ2-2|TRBV10-3|NA
CAITAGTTANTGELFF
>TRBJ1-5|TRBV2|NA
CASVLGTGRQPQHF
>TRBJ1-4|TRBV5-5|NA
CASTSPPGQLNEKLFF
>TRBJ2-1|TRBV4-1|NA
CASSQEHRANEQFF
>TRBJ1-4|TRBV5-1|NA
CASSLTDRLNEKLFF
>TRBJ2-5|TRBV6-2/TRBV6-3|NA
CASSYSMPGETQYF
>TRBJ2-1|TRBV7-9|NA
CASSLVRLKPFNEQFF
>TRBJ1-6|TRBV2|NA
CASREALYGSPLHF
>TRBJ2-5|TRBV7-2|NA
CASSFSRSGGAQTQYF
>TRBJ2-5|TRBV15|NA
CATSRDLSEGETQYF
>TRBJ2-1|TRBV29-1|NA
CSTGTFYNEQFF
>TRBJ1-5|TRBV6-6|NA
CASSPDRGRYQPQHF
>TRBJ1-2|TRBV5-4|NA
CASSPSGQMINYGYTF
>TRBJ2-6|TRBV11-2|once
CASSGGSGANVLTF
>TRBJ2-2|TRBV5-1|NA
CASRTGSTGELFF
>TRBJ2-4|TRBV3-1/TRBV3-2|NA
CASSQPGTSVAKNIQYF
>TRBJ1-3|TRBV6-5|once
CASSYSTSGGNTIYF
>TRBJ1-4|TRBV3-1/TRBV3-2|NA
CASSQDWQGLMDEKLFF
>TRBJ1-2|TRBV12-3/TRBV12-4|NA
CAIATGTNYGYTF
>TRBJ1-6|TRBV19|NA
CASRRQGEDSPLHF
>TRBJ2-5|TRBV28|NA
CASRGGAGRETQYF
>TRBJ2-1|TRBV7-2|NA
CASRDAGGSYNEQFF
>TRBJ2-1|TRBV7-3|NA
CASSLKGPMHEQFF
>TRBJ1-4|TRBV7-8|NA
CASSLQDRANEKLFF
>TRBJ2-3|TRBV4-2|NA
CASSQVTSGSTDTQYF
>TRBJ1-1|TRBV5-1|NA
CASRGQFNTEAFF
>TRBJ1-2|TRBV10-3|NA
CAIAERGEYGYTF
>TRBJ1-2|TRBV9|NA
CASSVGGGRLTGGEGYTF
>TRBJ2-5|TRBV7-9|many
CASTTRGQGARETQYF
>TRBJ1-1|TRBV5-1|NA
CASSPDLNTEAFF